Listed below are T cell receptor beta chains from one sample, sequenced in a study of PD-1 blockade in classical Hodgkin lymphoma. The method was immunoSEQ multiplex PCR; TCRdb's version includes in-frame clones alone and lacks a portion of them. The sample yields more than 40,000 clones, about 65% seen once. The sample was peripheral blood mononuclear cells (PBMCs), taken before the second cycle of nivolumab. These receptors were taken from a human donor with classical Hodgkin lymphoma. Both conserved end residues are part of each CDR3. D genes are given only for firm matches. The listing skips clone size in some rows; elsewhere it reads once, few, many or a size class.

CDR3 DNA,CDR3 protein,clone size,D gene,V gene,J gene
TGTGCCAGCAGCGTTAATAAGAAAGATAGCTCCTACAATGAGCAGTTCTTC,CASSVNKKDSSYNEQFF,-,-,TRBV9,TRBJ2-1
TGTGCCAGCAGCCAATTTCCACAGGGGATATTCAATGAGCAGTTCTTC,CASSQFPQGIFNEQFF,-,TRBD1,TRBV14,TRBJ2-1
TGTGCCAGCAGCAAGCCAAAGGCCCCAACCTACAATGAGCAGTTCTTC,CASSKPKAPTYNEQFF,once,-,TRBV5-4,TRBJ2-1
TGTGCCAGCAGCGCCGGACAGGTTGATCAGCCCCAGCATTTT,CASSAGQVDQPQHF,once,TRBD1,TRBV5-4,TRBJ1-5
TGTGCCAGCAGTGTGCCCGGCTCTGGAAACACCATATATTTT,CASSVPGSGNTIYF,-,-,TRBV6-1,TRBJ1-3
TGTGCCAGCAGTTTATGGGCCGGGGACCCGTACGAGCAGTACTTC,CASSLWAGDPYEQYF,once,-,TRBV27,TRBJ2-7
TGCGCCAGCAGCCAAGATCTTGGGGCCGTCACCTACGAGCAGTACTTC,CASSQDLGAVTYEQYF,-,-,TRBV4-3,TRBJ2-7
TGTGCCAGCAGCTTGAGGCGAGGATGGCAAGATACGCAGTATTTT,CASSLRRGWQDTQYF,once,-,TRBV5-6,TRBJ2-3
TGTGCCAGCTCCACCACGAACACTGAAGCTTTCTTT,CASSTTNTEAFF,-,-,TRBV6-5,TRBJ1-1
TGTGCCAGCTCACCCGCCAGGGGGCAATTGAATGAGCAGTTCTTC,CASSPARGQLNEQFF,-,TRBD1,TRBV18,TRBJ2-1
TGTGCCAGCAGCCCCGAGGGGGCCCTTGGGAATCAGCCCCAGCATTTT,CASSPEGALGNQPQHF,-,TRBD1,TRBV7-9,TRBJ1-5
TGTGCCTTTTCCTCCGAGGACAGGGGGCTCTCGGCCAAAAACATTCAGTACTTC,CAFSSEDRGLSAKNIQYF,few,TRBD1,TRBV19,TRBJ2-4
TGTGCCAGCAGTTCCGGATCCGGGGAGCTGTTTTTT,CASSSGSGELFF,-,-,TRBV6-6,TRBJ2-2
TGTGCCAGCAGCCGACAGGCAACTAATGAAAAACTGTTTTTT,CASSRQATNEKLFF,-,-,TRBV7-9,TRBJ1-4
TGTGCCAGCAGTCCGCCTGGGGGAAGGGGCTACACCTTC,CASSPPGGRGYTF,few,-,TRBV6-5,TRBJ1-2
TGTGCCAGCAAACCCCAAACCCAGGGGGTAAATTACGAGCAGTACTTC,CASKPQTQGVNYEQYF,-,TRBD1,TRBV6-4,TRBJ2-7
TGTGCCAGCAGCGCGGGGACCTCAAATTCACCCCTCCACTTT,CASSAGTSNSPLHF,-,-,TRBV9,TRBJ1-6
TGTGCCAGCAGCTCGTGGACAGGGCGCTACGAGCAGTACTTC,CASSSWTGRYEQYF,-,TRBD1,TRBV5-8,TRBJ2-7
TGTGCCAGCAGCTTAGAAGTGACTGAAGCTTTCTTT,CASSLEVTEAFF,-,-,TRBV7-9,TRBJ1-1
TGCGCCAGCAGCTACACTGTCCTTAGCGGGAGGGGCTACAATGAGCAGTTCTTC,CASSYTVLSGRGYNEQFF,-,TRBD2,TRBV5-1,TRBJ2-1
TGTGCCAGCCTTGGACAGGACTATGGCTACACCTTC,CASLGQDYGYTF,once,TRBD1,TRBV19,TRBJ1-2
TGCAGCGTTGATAAGGGGTTGAACACTGAAGCTTTCTTT,CSVDKGLNTEAFF,few,-,TRBV29-1,TRBJ1-1
TGTGCCAGCAGCTTACCAGAGGTGGACAGGGCAAATGGCTATGGCTACACCTTC,CASSLPEVDRANGYGYTF,-,TRBD1,TRBV7-9,TRBJ1-2
TGTGCCAGTAGTATATGGGCGGTCGGACAGGGGGCTTCCGGGGCCAACGTCCTGACTTTC,CASSIWAVGQGASGANVLTF,-,TRBD1,TRBV19,TRBJ2-6
TGTGCCAGCAGCCGTCCGACAGGGGTGAGCGCCGGGGAGCTGTTTTTT,CASSRPTGVSAGELFF,-,TRBD1,TRBV7-6,TRBJ2-2
TGCGCCAGCAGCCAAGAGGGTTGGGGAGAGCAGTACTTC,CASSQEGWGEQYF,-,-,TRBV4-3,TRBJ2-7
TGTGCCAGCAGTTTATCGTCGGGACAGGGAGGCGGCTACACCTTC,CASSLSSGQGGGYTF,few,TRBD1,TRBV27,TRBJ1-2
TGTGCCTCGGAGGAGGGGAGGGGGTCCTACGAGCAGTACTTC,CASEEGRGSYEQYF,few,-,TRBV30,TRBJ2-7
TGTGCCAGTTCAGCCCAGCAGTTCTTC,CASSAQQFF,-,-,TRBV7-9,TRBJ2-1
TGTGCCTGGCAAGCTGCGGACGCCGAGCAGTACTTC,CAWQAADAEQYF,few,-,TRBV30,TRBJ2-7
TGTGCCAGCAGCTTAGATCGGGAGACGAATGAAAAACTGTTTTTT,CASSLDRETNEKLFF,-,-,TRBV7-9,TRBJ1-4
TGTGCCAGCAGCATCCTCCCGGGGGGGCAAGGGGCCAACGTCCTGACTTTC,CASSILPGGQGANVLTF,-,TRBD2,TRBV9,TRBJ2-6
TGCGCCAGCAGCTTGGGGCAGGTAGTCGCTGAAGCTTTCTTT,CASSLGQVVAEAFF,-,-,TRBV5-1,TRBJ1-1
TGTGCCAGCAGCCAAGCCCTCTTTTTCGAGCAGTACTTC,CASSQALFFEQYF,few,-,TRBV4-2,TRBJ2-7
TGTGCCAGTAGTAAAGGGTTATACCAAGAGACCCAGTACTTC,CASSKGLYQETQYF,-,-,TRBV19,TRBJ2-5
TGTGCCAGCAGCCCAACGCCAGAGACCCAGTACTTC,CASSPTPETQYF,-,-,TRBV2,TRBJ2-5
TGTGCCAGCTCTCGCCAGGGAGGAGAGACCCAGTACTTC,CASSRQGGETQYF,-,-,TRBV18,TRBJ2-5
TGTGCCAGCTCACCGATCAGGGAAGAAGCTTTCTTT,CASSPIREEAFF,-,-,TRBV18,TRBJ1-1
TGTGCCAGCAGTTTGAGGGGGACAGGGTTTGGAAACACCATATATTTT,CASSLRGTGFGNTIYF,-,TRBD1,TRBV27,TRBJ1-3
TGCAGCGTTGAGATAGCGGGGGATCCCTACGAGCAGTACTTC,CSVEIAGDPYEQYF,medium-sized,TRBD2,TRBV29-1,TRBJ2-7